This entry describes one T cell receptor (beta chain). The data are from a study of cytomegalovirus exposure and HLA in healthy donors. The study ran its PCR with 60 Vbeta and 13 Jbeta primers. The table came from immunoSEQ multiplex PCR; TCRdb's copy has only in-frame clones and leaves some out. The sample holds 150,000 to 200,000 clones, over 75% seen once. Trimming removed 2 bases at V and 7 bases at J, with 13 bases between. Germline CDR1 is SGHAT and CDR2 is FQNNGV. CDR3 size: 14 residues. The TCR was taken from a woman aged 25 to 39 in good health and CMV-seronegative. What was sequenced was PBMCs. The rearrangement joins TRBV11-2 to TRBJ2-3; D is uncertain. The CDR3 nucleotides read TGTGCCAGCAGCTTAATCGGTGGTGTGTATACGCAGTATTTT. Translation gives CASSLIGGVYTQYF.